This TCR beta chain was obtained from a study of cytomegalovirus exposure and HLA in healthy donors. Study results and caveats: Roughly uniform sequencing depth across donors was assumed, possibly incorrectly.

With respect to this clone: Its antigen is still unknown.

The PCR ran on 60 Vbeta and 13 Jbeta primers. Assay: immunoSEQ multiplex PCR; the TCRdb copy retains only in-frame clones and omits some. The sample includes some 150,000 clones, over 65% of them seen just once. The V gene's germline CDR1 is SGHNT and CDR2 YENEEA. The CDR3 runs 14 residues. V lost 3 bases and J 2 bases, leaving 9 bases between the germline ends. The sequenced sample was PBMCs. This sequence was found in a man in his forties in good health and CMV-seronegative. The chain couples TRBV11-3 to TRBJ2-3; weak D call: TRBD2 (5 bases). CDR3 DNA: TGTGCCAGCAGCTTCGGCGGACTCACAGATACGCAGTATTTT. This translates into CASSFGGLTDTQYF.